This T cell receptor (beta chain) was captured by sequencing in a study of T cell changes during pregnancy in multiple sclerosis. Sequencing was performed with immunoSEQ multiplex PCR; in TCRdb, only in-frame clones are kept and a portion is missing. The table lists about 60,000 clones, about 94% of them singletons. This specimen was CD8+ T cells from peripheral blood mononuclear cells, taken in the second trimester of pregnancy. This TCR was recovered from a female donor with multiple sclerosis, enrolled in a pregnancy study.

CDR3 sequence (DNA): TGTGCCAGCAGCTTAGAGTCGCGGGGCGATGAGCAGTTCTTC. Translating gives CASSLESRGDEQFF. V and J are TRBV7-6 and TRBJ2-1, with TRBD2 as a possible D gene (6 bases). The CDR3 is made up of 14 amino acids. CDR1 and CDR2 from the germline V gene are SGHVS and FNYEAQ. V was cut by 1 base and J by 8 bases, with 12 bases left in between.